This T cell receptor beta chain was documented in a study of T cell repertoires in cytomegalovirus infection. This clonotype appeared a few times. What it binds is unknown. Each CDR3 protein is one row after TCRdb ran MiXCR on the reads. In the table there are hundreds of thousands of distinct CDR3 sequences, around a third of which are singletons. V gave up 6 bases and J gave up 3 bases; unmatched junction bases: 15. Germline V gene data show CDR1 as MNHEY and CDR2 as SVGEGT. The CDR3 has 19 residues. This sample comprised cultured PBMCs, obtained from culture after CMV antigen stimulation. The TCR originated in a human donor in good health (CMV status not recorded). Some clones in this sample may be carry-over from other donors' samples. The genes are TRBV6-2 or TRBV6-3 and TRBJ2-6; TRBD1 matches 9 bases. As DNA, the CDR3 is TGTGCCAGCAGCACTCCTCGGGACAGGGCTCGCAGTGGGGCCAACGTCCTGACTTTC. It is translated as CASSTPRDRARSGANVLTF.